These T cell receptor beta chains were read from a single sample in a study of blood T cell repertoires in COVID-19. Repertoires were generated with immunoSEQ multiplex PCR, while TCRdb's copy carries only in-frame clones and drops some. Altogether roughly 200,000 clones are present, around 83% being singletons, with the ten largest covering less than 15%. The sequenced sample consisted of peripheral blood. All receptors derive from a human donor in a cohort sampled during active COVID-19. The CDR3 runs from the conserved cysteine through the conserved F or W. A D gene is named only where the DNA matches it firmly. Clone size is not always given. Where it is, it says once, few, many or a class for expanded clones.

d_call j_call clone_size v_call cdr3_nt cdr3_aa
NA TRBJ1-4 NA TRBV11-2 TGTGCCAGCAGCTTAGGGTGGACTCTTCAGGTTGAAAAACTGTTTTTT CASSLGWTLQVEKLFF
NA TRBJ2-1 NA TRBV6-6 TGTGCCAGCAGTTATTTTGGCGGGACCACCTACAATGAGCAGTTCTTC CASSYFGGTTYNEQFF
NA TRBJ2-3 NA TRBV11-2 TGTGCCAGCAGATGGACTAGCACAGATACGCAGTATTTT CASRWTSTDTQYF
TRBD2 TRBJ2-5 NA TRBV7-7 TGTGCCAGCAGCTTAGGGGAGGGGCGGGGTAGTCGAGAGACCCAGTACTTC CASSLGEGRGSRETQYF
TRBD2 TRBJ2-1 NA TRBV19 TGTGCCAGTAGTATGGCAGCGGGAGGGATCTACAATGAGCAGTTCTTC CASSMAAGGIYNEQFF
NA TRBJ1-4 NA TRBV5-1 TGCGCCAGCAGCTTGGGTGCAGCGTTAACTAATGAAAAACTGTTTTTT CASSLGAALTNEKLFF
NA TRBJ1-5 NA TRBV7-8 TGTGCCAGCAGCTTATTGCTTATTGGGGCAAATAGCAATCAGCCCCAGCATTTT CASSLLLIGANSNQPQHF
TRBD1 TRBJ1-1 NA TRBV19 TGTGCCAGTAGTCCAGGGGGGCTCAGAGAAGCTTTCTTT CASSPGGLREAFF
NA TRBJ2-3 NA TRBV3-1/TRBV3-2 TGTGCCAGCAGTCCCGGGGAGGTGACAGATACGCAGTATTTT CASSPGEVTDTQYF
TRBD2 TRBJ2-7 NA TRBV30 TGTGCCTGGAGTGGTGGACAGCGGGGGGGCAGAGAGCAGTACTTC CAWSGGQRGGREQYF
NA TRBJ1-2 once TRBV4-2 TGTGCCAGCAGCCAAGACTTGACAGAGCTTTATGGCTACACCTTC CASSQDLTELYGYTF
NA TRBJ1-1 NA TRBV6-6 TGTGCCTCAAGTGGGCAGGGCGCCCGAGCTTTCTTT CASSGQGARAFF
NA TRBJ1-2 NA TRBV3-1/TRBV3-2 TGTGCCAGCAGCCTCGAGGGACACCACTACACCTTC CASSLEGHHYTF
NA TRBJ2-1 once TRBV27 TGTGCCAGCAGTTTGGTGGGAGGTAACAATGAGCAGTTCTTC CASSLVGGNNEQFF
TRBD1 TRBJ1-1 once TRBV6-5 TGTGCCAGCAGTTATTCCCAGGGGGCAACTGAAGCTTTCTTT CASSYSQGATEAFF
NA TRBJ1-3 NA TRBV5-6 TGTGCCAGCAGGGAGGGGTCCGCGAGGGGAAACACCATATATTTT CASREGSARGNTIYF
NA TRBJ1-5 few TRBV6-5 TGTGCCAGCACCGGGGGTAGCAATCAGCCCCAGCATTTT CASTGGSNQPQHF